This T cell receptor (beta chain) emerged from a study of human T cells and chemical hapten exposure. Study context: It was small differences in pooled library volume that mainly caused per-sample TCR yields to vary.

TCRdb reprocessed the RACE reads via MiXCR and lists one record per CDR3 protein. This sample has roughly 360,000 distinct CDR3 sequences, with around 5% found just once. This clonotype was counted ten times or more. The germline gives CDR1 SGHTA, CDR2 FQGNSA. This CDR3 has 15 residues. The V segment lost 0 bases and the J segment 4 bases; nucleotides outside the gene matches: 4. Time point described: patch test 1, 2 weeks after DPC sensitization. The treatment here: therapeutic diphenylcyclopropenone sensitization with weekly scalp DPC. Ahead of applying each patch test, blood was sampled. Non-pregnant alopecia patients aged 18 to 70, suitable for DPC therapy.

The specimen was whole blood, collected in connection with sensitization to the hapten diphenylcyclopropenone (DPC). The chain links TRBV7-2 to TRBJ2-3, with 7 bases aligning to TRBD2. The sequence derives from a woman between 45 and 65 years old with alopecia areata. Some clones in this sample may be carry-over from other donors' samples. In DNA form, the CDR3 reads TGTGCCAGCAGCTTAGCGCGGGGGAGGTCAGATACGCAGTATTTT. Amino acids: CASSLARGRSDTQYF.